Each of the 2 T cell receptor beta chains below was sequenced from the same sample in a study of shared clonotypes between healthy human individuals. Assay: immunoSEQ multiplex PCR; the TCRdb copy retains only in-frame clones and omits some. The table records about 990,000 clones, about 80% of them present only once. The material sequenced was memory CD4+ T cells from PBMCs. Subset meaning: CD45RA-negative fraction. The origin of the receptors is a man in his late teens or twenties in good health. Some clones in this sample may be carry-over from other donors' samples.

V is TRBV18 and J is TRBJ2-5; 7 nucleotides agree with TRBD1. In germline, CDR1 is KGHSH, CDR2 LQKENI. The CDR3 runs 13 residues. The V gene end was trimmed by 4 bases and the J gene end by 3 bases; junction bases not matched to a gene: 2. The CDR3 region is CASSLDREETQYF. DNA for the CDR3: TGTGCCAGCTCACTAGACAGGGAAGAGACCCAGTACTTC.

This clone has only a few counts. This chain uses TRBV5-6 with TRBJ1-2; 9 bases are shared with TRBD1. V lost 2 bases and J lost 6; bases outside the gene matches: 5. The CDR3 has 14 residues. The germline V gene has CDR1 SGHDT and CDR2 YYEEEE. The CDR3 spells CASSFDRGEDGYTF. The CDR3, as DNA: TGTGCCAGCAGCTTCGACAGGGGGGAGGATGGCTACACCTTC.